This T cell receptor beta chain was identified during a study of T cell responses to AZD1222 COVID-19 vaccine. Study findings and constraints: Just a handful of AZD1222 recipients were seropositive at baseline. Females outnumbered males among donors, who were mostly white British; clonal diversity was possibly underestimated.

Profiling relied on immunoSEQ multiplex PCR, and the TCRdb table lists in-frame clones only, not all of them. This sample yields 95,000 to 100,000 clones, of which roughly 80% are seen a single time; 11% to 15% belongs to the top ten. The germline V gene encodes CDR1 LNHDA and CDR2 SQIVND (reference sequence). This CDR3 comprises 15 residues. V was pared by 10 bases and J by 4 bases, with 8 bases of the junction left unmatched. Concerning this clone: Its antigen is not known.

The rearrangement uses TRBV19 and TRBJ1-5; 12 positions agree with TRBD1. This specimen consisted of peripheral blood, obtained 28 days after the second AZD1222 dose. The TCR originated in an adult who received the AZD1222 COVID-19 vaccine. CDR3 DNA: TGTGCCACCGCCATGGGACAGGGGGCGAATCAGCCCCAGCATTTT. Residues: CATAMGQGANQPQHF.